One sample yielded the 11 T cell receptor beta chains listed below, sequenced in a study of blood T cell repertoires in COVID-19. Assay: immunoSEQ multiplex PCR; the TCRdb copy retains only in-frame clones and omits some. The sample has some 360,000 clones; approximately 91% are singletons. Sequencing used PBMCs or T cells enriched from blood (not recorded which). The origin of the receptors is a woman in her 30s who had been exposed to COVID-19.

The rearrangement joins TRBV6-5 to TRBJ2-7, with 7 bases fitting TRBD1. The CDR3 runs to 14 residues. V shed 0 bases, J shed 3 bases, and the junction held 2 bases outside the gene matches. Germline V gene lookup returns CDR1 MNHEY and CDR2 SVGAGI. CDR3 in amino acids: CASSYSDRRYEQYF. DNA for the CDR3: TGTGCCAGCAGTTACTCGGACAGGCGCTACGAGCAGTACTTC.

This clone appeared a single time. The rearrangement links TRBV29-1 to TRBJ2-3; 8 positions match TRBD1. Germline V gene lookup returns CDR1 SQVTM and CDR2 ANQGSEA. V lost 1 base, J lost 10 bases, and 7 bases stayed unmatched. The CDR3 totals 13 residues. CDR3 sequence: CSVEAGGSPPQYF. CDR3 in DNA: TGCAGCGTTGAAGCAGGGGGCTCACCTCCGCAGTATTTT.

The rearrangement joins TRBV19 to TRBJ1-2; D possibly corresponds to TRBD1 (6 bases). The germline V gene encodes CDR1 LNHDA and CDR2 SQIVND (reference sequence). The CDR3 totals 13 residues. V was clipped by 7 bases and J by 4 bases, with 13 bases between them. In DNA form, the CDR3 reads TGTGCCAGTACCCCGAGAGGGGGCTATGGCTACACCTTC. Translation: CASTPRGGYGYTF.

V and J are TRBV7-3 and TRBJ2-3; no reliable D call. The CDR3 sequence is 13 residues long. The V end lost 4 bases, the J end lost 3 bases, and 8 bases lay between the germline ends. Germline V CDR1 and CDR2: SGHTA, FQGTGA. The CDR3 bases are TGTGCCAGCAGCTCATTTGTTACAGATACGCAGTATTTT. It yields the protein CASSSFVTDTQYF.

The chain employs TRBV7-9 and TRBJ1-6; possibly TRBD1 for D (5 bases). CDR1 SEHNR and CDR2 FQNEAQ come from the germline V gene (reference sequence). The CDR3 contains 15 residues. Trimming took off 3 bases at V and 4 bases at J, with 10 bases between the two ends. The CDR3 is CASSFWGRYNSPLHF. The CDR3 DNA reads TGTGCCAGCAGCTTTTGGGGGAGGTATAATTCACCCCTCCACTTT.

J is TRBJ2-7 and V is TRBV4-1; 10 bases map to TRBD2. Germline assignment: CDR1 MGHRA and CDR2 YSYEKL. V gave up 0 bases and J gave up 4 bases; unmatched junction bases: 6. This CDR3 contains 16 residues. The CDR3: CASSQDPSGSGYEQYF. The DNA of the CDR3 is TGCGCCAGCAGCCAAGACCCTAGCGGGAGTGGTTACGAGCAGTACTTC.

This chain connects TRBV19 to TRBJ2-5; 12 nucleotides line up with TRBD2. V trimming: 5 bases; J trimming: 5 bases; junction bases outside the gene matches: 9. The CDR3 is made up of 16 amino acids. Germline CDR1 reads LNHDA; CDR2 reads SQIVND (reference sequence). The CDR3 reads CASSLGLAGSRETQYF. CDR3 DNA sequence: TGTGCCAGTAGTTTAGGACTAGCGGGGTCGAGGGAGACCCAGTACTTC.

V usage is TRBV29-1 and J usage is TRBJ2-7; tentatively, D is TRBD2 (6 bases). The V end lost 4 bases, the J end lost 2 bases, and 15 bases lay between the germline ends. The CDR3 is 14 amino acids. From germline, CDR1 is SQVTM and CDR2 ANQGSEA. The CDR3 DNA follows: TGCAGCGTTGTCGGGACTGGGAGCGCCTACGAGCAGTACTTC. The encoded protein is CSVVGTGSAYEQYF.

The CDR3 loop reads CASSLGGTLNTGELFF. DNA for the CDR3: TGTGCCAGCAGCTTGGGCGGTACCCTGAACACCGGGGAGCTGTTTTTT. The V call is TRBV5-4, the J call TRBJ2-2; no clear D. This CDR3 contains 16 residues. The germline gives CDR1 SGHNT, CDR2 YYREEE (reference sequence). The V gene lost 0 bases and the J gene lost 1 base, with 10 bases spanning the gap.

This clone was found a few times. The gene calls are TRBV7-9 and TRBJ2-7; 11 bases match TRBD1. The CDR3 consists of 18 residues. V lost 6 bases and J lost 3; bases outside the gene matches: 16. From germline, CDR1 is SEHNR and CDR2 FQNEAQ (reference sequence). The CDR3 loop reads CASSLGQGARGIGYEQYF. DNA of the CDR3: TGTGCCAGCAGTCTTGGACAGGGGGCGCGAGGAATCGGCTACGAGCAGTACTTC. Full variable domain (rest looked up from reference TRBV7-9 and TRBJ2-7): DTGVSQNPRHKITKRGQNVTFRCDPISEHNRLYWYRQTLGQGPEFLTYFQNEAQLEKSRLLSDRFSAERPKGSFSTLEIQRTEQGDSAMYLCASSLGQGARGIGYEQYFGPGTRLTVT.

The chain combines TRBV4-1 with TRBJ1-2; 10 bases map to TRBD1. J lost 8 bases, V lost 0 bases, and 6 bases had no gene match. The CDR3 length is 15 residues. Germline lookup yields CDR1 MGHRA and CDR2 YSYEKL. CDR3 protein: CASSQDRGQGRGYTF. The CDR3 nucleotides read TGCGCCAGCAGCCAAGATAGGGGACAGGGGCGAGGCTACACCTTC.